Presented here are 29 T cell receptor beta chains from one specimen sequenced in a study of regulatory dendritic cells for organ transplantation (dated by TCRdb to about 2017). Library preparation employed the immunoSEQ multiplex PCR assay. TCRdb stores this immuneACCESS table with in-frame sequences only. Part of the clones is absent; in the studies checked, under half of the shortfall reflects unresolved V genes, and no reason is known for the rest. This sample holds roughly 12,000 clones; 70% to 80% were observed only once. Of the sample, roughly 0.6% is held by the ten largest clones. The antigens these receptors bind are not known. Sorted T cell subsets were CFSE-labeled and co-cultured for roughly 5 days with allogeneic regulatory or mature dendritic cells at a 1:10 DC:T ratio. The material sequenced was naive CD4+ T cells from blood cultured with regulatory dendritic cells. This specimen's cell subset or site label, per the study, means: CD45RA+ naive T cells. These receptors all stem from a human donor in good health.

The V gene is TRBV21-1, the J gene TRBJ1-5. TRBV21-1 is a pseudogene. The CDR3 is 18 residues long. The CDR3 protein is CASSPPGGAWSGNQPQHF. For the CDR3, the DNA is TGTGCCAGCAGCCCCCCTGGGGGGGCATGGAGTGGCAATCAGCCCCAGCATTTT.

This rearrangement joins TRBV7-2 to TRBJ2-7, with 9 bases aligning to TRBD1. This CDR3 has 15 residues. Trimming removed 6 bases from V and 6 bases from J; junction bases left unmatched: 12. Germline CDR1 reads SGHTA; CDR2 reads FQGNSA. CDR3 sequence (DNA): TGTGCCAGCAGAGGCACCGGGACAGGGCCGTCCGAGCAGTACTTC. Translation gives CASRGTGTGPSEQYF.

The chain employs TRBV11-2 and TRBJ2-2; 7 bases are shared with TRBD1. Unmatched junction bases numbered 1, after V lost 5 bases and J lost 1 base. CDR1 SGHAT and CDR2 FQNNGV come from the germline V gene. CDR3 length: 14 residues. CDR3 region: CASSRTGNTGELFF. The CDR3 nucleotides are TGTGCCAGCAGCCGGACAGGGAACACCGGGGAGCTGTTTTTT.

This clone occurred a few times. V usage is TRBV4-1 and J usage is TRBJ1-1, with D possibly being TRBD1 (6 bases). CDR1 and CDR2 (germline): MGHRA, YSYEKL. V lost 3 bases to trimming and J lost 1 base, with 15 bases between them. CDR3 length equals 16 residues. CDR3: CASSQKNRVENTEAFF. CDR3 sequence (DNA): TGCGCCAGCAGCCAGAAAAACAGGGTGGAGAACACTGAAGCTTTCTTT.

This clone was picked up a small number of times. The chain links TRBV5-1 to TRBJ2-7, with 12 nucleotides matching TRBD1. Looked up from germline, CDR1 is SGHRS and CDR2 is YFSETQ. V shed 4 bases, J shed 3 bases, and the junction held 8 bases outside the gene matches. The CDR3 loop spans 16 amino acids. The CDR3 region is CASSLWDRGPFYEQYF. The CDR3 DNA reads TGCGCCAGCAGCCTGTGGGACAGGGGGCCATTCTACGAGCAGTACTTC.

This chain uses TRBV6-5 with TRBJ2-7; the match to TRBD1 covers 8 bases. Germline V gene lookup returns CDR1 MNHEY and CDR2 SVGAGI. V shed 4 bases and J 2 bases; nucleotides not matched to a gene: 7. This CDR3 is 15 amino acids long. The CDR3 DNA sequence: TGTGCCAGCAGTTCGACAGGGGCGCAAACCTACGAGCAGTACTTC. Its translation: CASSSTGAQTYEQYF.

The chain uses TRBV5-1 and TRBJ1-4; perhaps TRBD1 as D (6 bases). Trimming took off 0 bases at V and 11 bases at J, with 14 bases between the two ends. This CDR3 has 14 amino acids. Per the germline V gene, CDR1 is SGHRS and CDR2 is YFSETQ. CDR3 bases: TGCGCCAGCAGCTTGGCGGTAGGGGGAGAGAAACTGTTTTTT. This sequence encodes CASSLAVGGEKLFF.

This clone came up a few times. CDR3 DNA sequence: TGTGCCAGCTCATTACCTACAGGGTCCGGGGAGCTGTTTTTT. Amino acid sequence: CASSLPTGSGELFF. The V gene is TRBV18, the J gene TRBJ2-2; a possible D gene is TRBD1 (6 bases). The V and J ends lost 5 bases and 6 bases respectively, with 13 bases between them. The CDR3 runs 14 residues. The germline V gene encodes CDR1 KGHSH and CDR2 LQKENI.

V usage is TRBV21-1 and J usage is TRBJ2-1; TRBD2, the D gene given by the table, was not confirmed from the DNA. TRBV21-1 is a listed pseudogene. The CDR3 is 16 amino acids. CDR3: CASIAGGASSYNEQFF. DNA of the CDR3: TGTGCCAGCATCGCCGGCGGGGCGAGCTCCTACAATGAGCAGTTCTTC.

V is TRBV6-1 and J is TRBJ2-1; tentative D call: TRBD1 (5 bases). V lost 5 bases to trimming and J lost 7 bases, with 9 bases between them. Germline loops: CDR1 MNHNS, CDR2 SASEGT. CDR3 length: 12 amino acids. CDR3 region: CASSPRVNEQFF. CDR3 sequence (DNA): TGTGCCAGCAGTCCCAGGGTAAATGAGCAGTTCTTC.

V is TRBV6-1 and J is TRBJ2-3, with 8 bases fitting TRBD1. Trimming removed 6 bases from V and 6 bases from J; junction bases left unmatched: 8. Germline CDR1 reads MNHNS; CDR2 reads SASEGT. The CDR3 spans 14 residues. The CDR3 region is CASSKDRVRDTQYF. CDR3 nucleotide sequence: TGTGCCAGCAGCAAGGACAGGGTTCGGGATACGCAGTATTTT.

In its sample, this clone was seen once. CDR3 loop: CAISAGTVNYGYTF. The CDR3 bases are TGTGCCATCAGTGCGGGGACAGTGAACTATGGCTACACCTTC. The chain has TRBV10-3 and TRBJ1-2, with TRBD1 matching over 7 bases. The CDR3 sequence is 14 residues long. Trimming took 4 bases from V and 2 from J; bases not matched to a gene: 4. Germline CDR1 ENHRY, CDR2 SYGVKD.

Only a few counts were recorded for this clone. V gene TRBV6-5 combines with J gene TRBJ2-1; 7 bases are a match to TRBD2. In germline, CDR1 is MNHEY, CDR2 SVGAGI. The CDR3 consists of 15 residues. Trimming at V came to 2 bases and at J to 1 base, leaving 2 bases not matched to a gene. The CDR3 DNA is TGTGCCAGCAGTTACGGGGGGGGGTCCTACAATGAGCAGTTCTTC. Its translation: CASSYGGGSYNEQFF.

This chain uses TRBV11-2 with TRBJ1-1; D is ambiguous. The V end was cut by 1 base, the J end by 3 bases, with 18 bases between. Germline assignment: CDR1 SGHAT and CDR2 FQNNGV. CDR3 size: 17 residues. The CDR3 loop reads CASSLGSLTRSDTEAFF. DNA for the CDR3: TGTGCCAGCAGCTTAGGTAGTTTGACACGTTCCGACACTGAAGCTTTCTTT.

The rearrangement links TRBV18 to TRBJ1-5, with D unresolved. Germline loops: CDR1 KGHSH, CDR2 LQKENI. V was pared by 2 bases and J by 0 bases, with 5 bases between. The CDR3 contains 14 residues. DNA of the CDR3: TGTGCCAGCTCACCAGGGCCTAGCAATCAGCCCCAGCATTTT. Translating it yields CASSPGPSNQPQHF.

This chain links TRBV5-4 with TRBJ2-3; maybe TRBD1 (6 bases). V lost 4 bases and J 5 bases, leaving 17 bases between the germline ends. From germline, CDR1 is SGHNT and CDR2 YYREEE (reference sequence). The CDR3 spans 15 residues. This CDR3 reads CASSPLQQDRDTQYF. For the CDR3, the DNA is TGTGCCAGCAGCCCCCTCCAGCAGGACAGAGATACGCAGTATTTT.

This chain uses TRBV5-1 with TRBJ1-6, with a tentative D call TRBD1 (5 bases). V lost 0 bases and J lost 4, with 11 bases in between. Germline values: CDR1 SGHRS, CDR2 YFSETQ. This CDR3 spans 16 amino acids. CDR3 nucleotide sequence: TGCGCCAGCAGCTTGGGGGAGGGGTCGTATAATTCACCCCTCCACTTT. Encoded protein: CASSLGEGSYNSPLHF.

This sequence joins TRBV4-2 and TRBJ1-2, with 8 bases fitting TRBD1. After removal of 5 bases from V and 8 bases from J, the junction contained 13 bases not matched to a gene. The CDR3 has 15 residues. Germline V CDR1 and CDR2: LGHNA, YNFKEQ. The CDR3 nucleotides are TGTGCCAGCAGCTTGGGGGACAGGCGCCAGAGGGGCTACACCTTC. As protein: CASSLGDRRQRGYTF.

The gene calls are TRBV5-1 and TRBJ2-2; the match to TRBD2 covers 8 bases. The CDR3 has 16 amino acids. CDR1 is SGHRS and CDR2 is YFSETQ in the germline V gene. Germline trimming cut 6 bases from V and 1 base from J; bases unmatched to any gene: 8. The CDR3 loop reads CASNPLAGKNTGELFF. The CDR3 DNA sequence: TGCGCCAGCAACCCCTTAGCGGGGAAGAACACCGGGGAGCTGTTTTTT.

This clone was seen once. The chain uses TRBV29-1 and TRBJ2-5; the match to TRBD1 covers 10 bases. Trimming removed 0 bases from V and 5 bases from J; junction bases left unmatched: 3. CDR1 and CDR2 from the germline V gene are SQVTM and ANQGSEA. CDR3 length: 14 amino acids. In DNA form, the CDR3 reads TGCAGCGTTGAAGACTCGGGACAGGGGGAGACCCAGTACTTC. Protein product: CSVEDSGQGETQYF.

The rearrangement links TRBV4-1 to TRBJ2-7; TRBD1 aligns across 8 bases. J lost 12 bases, V lost 0 bases, and 13 bases had no gene match. This CDR3 is built from 15 residues. Germline CDR1 reads MGHRA; CDR2 reads YSYEKL. DNA of the CDR3: TGCGCCAGCAGCCAAGATCGGGGACAGGCACAGAGCAGGTACTTC. Encoded protein: CASSQDRGQAQSRYF.

The V call is TRBV7-2, the J call TRBJ2-3; 10 bases match TRBD2. Germline trimming cut 5 bases from V and 5 bases from J; bases unmatched to any gene: 10. Germline-derived CDR1 and CDR2 are SGHTA and FQGNSA. The length of the CDR3 is 16 residues. The CDR3 DNA follows: TGTGCCAGCAGCCAGCGGCTAGCGGGGGTGGGAGATACGCAGTATTTT. Protein: CASSQRLAGVGDTQYF.

This sequence joins TRBV7-2 and TRBJ2-3; D is undetermined. The CDR3 totals 14 residues. Deletions cut 5 bases from V and 0 bases from J, with 9 bases between. Per the germline V gene, CDR1 is SGHTA and CDR2 is FQGNSA. The CDR3 loop reads CASSKTYSTDTQYF. The DNA of the CDR3 is TGTGCCAGCAGCAAGACTTACAGCACAGATACGCAGTATTTT.

The table lists this clone with a count of one. The gene calls are TRBV9 and TRBJ2-1; 11 bases fit TRBD2. J gave up 7 bases and V 4 bases, and 7 bases lay outside the gene matches. CDR1 and CDR2 (germline): SGDLS, YYNGEE. The CDR3 is 15 amino acids. CDR3 DNA sequence: TGTGCCAGCAGCTCACTAGCGGGGGTTACGAATGAGCAGTTCTTC. Translating gives CASSSLAGVTNEQFF.

The chain links TRBV6-1 to TRBJ2-7; D ambiguous. This CDR3 has 15 residues. V lost 1 base, J lost 4 bases, and 14 bases lay in between. Germline-derived CDR1 and CDR2 are MNHNS and SASEGT. The CDR3 bases are TGTGCCAGCAGTGAAGGAAAGTGGGCGTATTACGAGCAGTACTTC. Amino acids: CASSEGKWAYYEQYF.

V gene TRBV28 combines with J gene TRBJ1-3; 7 bases agree with TRBD1. The CDR3 has 15 residues. V was clipped by 1 base and J by 4 bases; unmatched bases: 4. Germline assignment: CDR1 MDHEN and CDR2 SYDVKM. Here the CDR3 reads CASSLFGTAGNTIYF. CDR3 coding DNA: TGTGCCAGCAGTTTATTCGGGACAGCCGGAAACACCATATATTTT. The whole variable domain, filled in from reference TRBV28 and TRBJ1-3, reads DVKVTQSSRYLVKRTGEKVFLECVQDMDHENMFWYRQDPGLGLRLIYFSYDVKMKEKGDIPEGYSVSREKKERFSLILESASTNQTSMYLCASSLFGTAGNTIYFGEGSWLTVV.

J is TRBJ2-1 and V is TRBV6-1, with 7 bases identical to TRBD2. V shed 2 bases and J 7 bases; nucleotides not matched to a gene: 8. Per the germline V gene, CDR1 is MNHNS and CDR2 is SASEGT. This CDR3 comprises 15 residues. The chain's CDR3 is CASSESSGVRNEQFF. As DNA, the CDR3 is TGTGCCAGCAGTGAATCCAGCGGGGTTAGAAATGAGCAGTTCTTC.

The chain carries TRBV5-6 and TRBJ2-1; 10 bases align to TRBD2. V dropped 4 bases and J dropped 4; count of bases not matched to a gene: 5. The CDR3 covers 15 residues. Germline CDR1 SGHDT, CDR2 YYEEEE. The CDR3 is CASSLTSGAYNEQFF. The CDR3 coding sequence is TGTGCCAGCAGCCTAACTAGCGGGGCATACAATGAGCAGTTCTTC.

The genes are TRBV10-3 and TRBJ2-3; D not certain. The V gene lost 4 bases and the J gene lost 5 bases, with 10 bases spanning the gap. Per germline, CDR1 ENHRY and CDR2 SYGVKD. The CDR3 totals 13 residues. Written as DNA, the CDR3 is TGTGCCATCAGTGCGCCAAGCGAAGATACGCAGTATTTT. Its translation: CAISAPSEDTQYF.